This T cell receptor beta chain was identified in a study of blood T cell repertoires in COVID-19. The CDR3 spans 14 residues. The J segment lost 7 bases and the V segment lost 9 bases, leaving 6 bases of the junction unmatched. CDR1 is LNHDA, CDR2 SQIVND, per germline (reference sequence). TCRdb keeps only in-frame clones here, not all; method: immunoSEQ multiplex PCR. The sample holds 200,000 to 250,000 clones, 82% seen once. The sequencing sample was made of PBMCs or T cells enriched from blood (not recorded which). The sequence came from an older woman who had recovered from COVID-19. The V gene is TRBV19, the J gene TRBJ2-1; 13 positions match TRBD2. The CDR3 loop is CASGTSGTLNEQFF. The CDR3 coding sequence is TGTGCCAGCGGGACTAGCGGGACATTGAATGAGCAGTTCTTC.